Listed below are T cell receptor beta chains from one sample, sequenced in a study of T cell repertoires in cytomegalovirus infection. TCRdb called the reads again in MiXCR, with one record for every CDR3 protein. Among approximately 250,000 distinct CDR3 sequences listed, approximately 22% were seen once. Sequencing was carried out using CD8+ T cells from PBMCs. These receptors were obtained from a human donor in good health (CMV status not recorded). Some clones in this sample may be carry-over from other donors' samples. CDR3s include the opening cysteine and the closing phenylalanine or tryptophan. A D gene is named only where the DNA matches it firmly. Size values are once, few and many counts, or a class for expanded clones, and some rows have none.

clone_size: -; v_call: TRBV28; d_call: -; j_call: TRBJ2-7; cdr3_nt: TGTGCCAGCAGTTTCGCGGGGGCTAACTCCTACGAGCAGTACTTC; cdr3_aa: CASSFAGANSYEQYF
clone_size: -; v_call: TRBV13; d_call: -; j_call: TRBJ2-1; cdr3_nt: TGTGCCAGCAGCCCAATATCGCGCAGGAATGAGCAGTTCTTC; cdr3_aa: CASSPISRRNEQFF
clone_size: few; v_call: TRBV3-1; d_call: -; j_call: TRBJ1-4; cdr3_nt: TGTGCCAGCAGCCCTTCGGCAGGCCTTGCAACTAATGAAAAACTGTTTTTT; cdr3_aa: CASSPSAGLATNEKLFF
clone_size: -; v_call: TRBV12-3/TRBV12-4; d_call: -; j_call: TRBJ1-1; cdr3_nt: TGTGCCAGCAGTCCATATATAGGGGGGGGCGGGCTGAACACTGAAGCTTTCTTT; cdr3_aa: CASSPYIGGGGLNTEAFF
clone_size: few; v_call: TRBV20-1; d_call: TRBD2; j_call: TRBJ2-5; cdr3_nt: TGCAGTGCTACATCCGGACTAGCGGTCCAAGAGACCCAGTACTTC; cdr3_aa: CSATSGLAVQETQYF
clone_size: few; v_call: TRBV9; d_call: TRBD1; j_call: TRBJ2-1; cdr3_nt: TGTGCCAGCAGCGTAGGGCCGGGACAGGGGGCTGGGAAAGCCTACAATGAGCAGTTCTTC; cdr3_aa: CASSVGPGQGAGKAYNEQFF
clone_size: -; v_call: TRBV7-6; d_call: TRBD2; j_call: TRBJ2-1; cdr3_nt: TGTGCCAGCAGCGCCGGACTAGCCAATGAGCAGTTCTTC; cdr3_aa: CASSAGLANEQFF
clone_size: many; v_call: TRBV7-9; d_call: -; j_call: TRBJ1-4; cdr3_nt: TGTGCCAGCAGCTTAGGTGAAAATGGTCTGTTTTTT; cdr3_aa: CASSLGENGLFF
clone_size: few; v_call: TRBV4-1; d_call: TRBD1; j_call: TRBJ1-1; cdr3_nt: TGCGCCAGCAGCCCACAACCTAGAGGGACAGGGACAAACACTGAAGCTTTCTTT; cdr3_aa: CASSPQPRGTGTNTEAFF
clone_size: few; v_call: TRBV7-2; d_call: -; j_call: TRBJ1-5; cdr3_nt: TGTGCCAGCAGCTTAGGAGGGCGGGGACAGCCCCAGCATTTT; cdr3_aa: CASSLGGRGQPQHF
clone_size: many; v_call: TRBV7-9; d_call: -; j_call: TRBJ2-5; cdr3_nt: TGTGCCAGCAGCCCTACGGACCTAATGGGAGAGACCCAGTACTTC; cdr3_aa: CASSPTDLMGETQYF
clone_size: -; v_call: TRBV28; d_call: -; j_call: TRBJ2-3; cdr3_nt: TGTGCCAGCAGGGGCCCCTCGGACACAGATACGCAGTATTTT; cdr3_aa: CASRGPSDTDTQYF
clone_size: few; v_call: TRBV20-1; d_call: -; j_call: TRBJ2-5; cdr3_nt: TGCAGTGCATTAGACAGCAAAGAGACCCAGTACTTC; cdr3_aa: CSALDSKETQYF
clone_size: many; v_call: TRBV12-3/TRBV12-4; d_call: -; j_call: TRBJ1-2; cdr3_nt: TGTGCCAGCAGCCCGACAGGAATAAACTATGGCTACACCTTC; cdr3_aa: CASSPTGINYGYTF
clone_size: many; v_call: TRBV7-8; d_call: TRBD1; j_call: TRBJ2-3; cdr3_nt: TGTGCCAGCAGCTTAGCTAGGGACAGTTATCGGACAAGGGGATTAGATACGCAGTATTTT; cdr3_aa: CASSLARDSYRTRGLDTQYF
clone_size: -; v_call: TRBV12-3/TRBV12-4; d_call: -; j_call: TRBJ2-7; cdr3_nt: TGTGCCAGCAGTTTTCACATTAACGAGCAGTACTTC; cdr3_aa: CASSFHINEQYF
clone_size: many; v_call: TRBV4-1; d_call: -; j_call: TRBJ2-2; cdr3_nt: TGCGCCAGCAGCCGCCCTAAGAACACCGGGGAGCTGTTTTTT; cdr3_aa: CASSRPKNTGELFF
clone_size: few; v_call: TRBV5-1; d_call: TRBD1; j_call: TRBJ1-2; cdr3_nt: TGCGCCAGCAGCTTGGAAGGACAGGGGAGCAACACCTTC; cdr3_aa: CASSLEGQGSNTF
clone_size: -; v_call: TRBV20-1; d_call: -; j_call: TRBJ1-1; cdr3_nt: TGCAGTGCGCAGTGGGGAAACACTGAAGCTTTCTTT; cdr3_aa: CSAQWGNTEAFF
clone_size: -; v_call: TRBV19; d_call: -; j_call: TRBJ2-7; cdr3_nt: TGTGCCAGTAAAGGGGCTAACTACGAGCAGTACTTC; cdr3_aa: CASKGANYEQYF